This TCR beta chain was observed in a study of blood T cell repertoires in COVID-19. Study-wide context: COVID-19 samples, acute and convalescent, were from the United States, Italy and Spain. Sources were T cells, B-cell-depleted T cells, or PBMCs; the material itself was cDNA or gDNA.

Per the original data handling: Reference gene primer amplification gave estimated nucleated cell counts. Only in-frame clones appear in the TCRdb table, and some are missing; sequencing was by immunoSEQ multiplex PCR. That table is the source of V, J and clone size, and D and trimming were worked out from the DNA. The profile shows tens of thousands of clones, around nine tenths of them singletons. The V segment lost 5 bases and the J segment 0 bases; nucleotides outside the gene matches: 4. CDR3 length: 16 residues. CDR1 is MNHEY and CDR2 is SMNVEV in the germline V gene (reference sequence). The V and J genes are TRBV27 and TRBJ2-3; 11 positions match TRBD2. The sample taken for sequencing was peripheral blood. This receptor was obtained from a man between 65 and 80 years old with active COVID-19. This chain's CDR3 is CASSTGTSGSTDTQYF. The DNA of the CDR3 is TGTGCCAGCAGTACAGGGACTAGCGGAAGCACAGATACGCAGTATTTT.